The rows below give T cell receptor beta chains drawn from one sample of a study of T cell responses to AZD1222 COVID-19 vaccine. Assay used: immunoSEQ multiplex PCR; TCRdb lists only in-frame clones, some missing. This repertoire shows some 140,000 clones, approximately 93% found once; its top ten account for 5.4%. The sequencing here drew on peripheral blood, taken on day 0 of AZD1222 vaccination. Every receptor here comes from an adult in good health. CDR3s include the opening cysteine and the closing phenylalanine or tryptophan. Each record gives: V gene, CDR3 length, CDR3 protein.

V gene: TRBV6-5; CDR3 length: 14; CDR3 protein: CASSTTEWNTEAFF
V gene: TRBV28; CDR3 length: 15; CDR3 protein: CASSSRGGAQHEQYF
V gene: TRBV6-1; CDR3 length: 16; CDR3 protein: CASSEQGTFSNSPLHF
V gene: TRBV10-3; CDR3 length: 15; CDR3 protein: CAIKRLAGGGDTQYF
V gene: TRBV4-2; CDR3 length: 12; CDR3 protein: CASSQERYGYTF
V gene: TRBV13; CDR3 length: 15; CDR3 protein: CASSLRGTYTDTQYF
V gene: TRBV7-9; CDR3 length: 19; CDR3 protein: CASSTTYNLAGSSYNEQFF
V gene: TRBV24-1; CDR3 length: 12; CDR3 protein: CATSGGTDTQYF
V gene: TRBV9; CDR3 length: 15; CDR3 protein: CASSPRQRANTEAFF
V gene: TRBV5-1; CDR3 length: 14; CDR3 protein: CASSDRTGHTEAFF
V gene: TRBV28; CDR3 length: 15; CDR3 protein: CASSSGDRLNEKLFF
V gene: TRBV4-1; CDR3 length: 15; CDR3 protein: CASSQDYAGNQPQHF
V gene: TRBV7-2; CDR3 length: 18; CDR3 protein: CASSFLVLAGTYHNEQFF
V gene: TRBV6-1; CDR3 length: 17; CDR3 protein: CASSGNLGGGSSYEQYF
V gene: TRBV19; CDR3 length: 18; CDR3 protein: CASSVSRGTSTTLYEQYF
V gene: TRBV5-1; CDR3 length: 13; CDR3 protein: CASSLGGNTEAFF
V gene: TRBV5-6; CDR3 length: 15; CDR3 protein: CASSFWDRGPYGYTF
V gene: TRBV15; CDR3 length: 14; CDR3 protein: CATSLDREARALHF
V gene: TRBV7-8; CDR3 length: 16; CDR3 protein: CASSLGRGRTDYGYTF
V gene: TRBV11-2; CDR3 length: 16; CDR3 protein: CASSLGPAGAENIQYF
V gene: TRBV7-2; CDR3 length: 15; CDR3 protein: CASRLGGTDSYEQYF
V gene: TRBV7-2; CDR3 length: 14; CDR3 protein: CASSLGSSTYEQYF
V gene: TRBV25-1; CDR3 length: 13; CDR3 protein: CASSERGFNEQFF
V gene: TRBV3-1/TRBV3-2; CDR3 length: 15; CDR3 protein: CASSQDMGYSYEQYF
V gene: TRBV28; CDR3 length: 15; CDR3 protein: CASSTRDRGFYGYTF